The table lists the clone carrying this T cell receptor beta chain with many counts. Its antigen is not known. The data derive from a study of T-cell reconstitution after alpha-beta-depleted transplantation in children. Regarding the study as a whole: From surviving recipient T cells and thymic progenitors came the high day-60 TCRbeta diversity observed in some patients. Newly made T cells mostly supplied T-cell counts and diversity one year after transplant. Two months or so post-transplant, alpha-beta T cells reportedly derived from several hundred expanded graft clones.

Preparation of the TCRbeta library used unique molecular identifiers. TCRdb passed the PCR reads through MiXCR, listing each CDR3 protein once. The sample yields roughly 250,000 distinct CDR3 sequences, roughly 8% seen once. Trimming cost V 4 bases and J 3 bases, with 13 bases left between them. This CDR3 spans 14 amino acids. Germline CDR1 is MNHEY and CDR2 is SVGAGI. Sequencing used PBMCs, mostly from graft donor cells, obtained 180 days after TCRalphabeta/CD19-depleted stem cell transplant. The V gene is TRBV6-5, the J gene TRBJ2-7, with D possibly called TRBD1 or TRBD2 (7 bases each). This TCR derives from a male patient between 10 and 17 years old who had a stem cell transplant for acute lymphoblastic leukemia, so the T cells may come from the graft donor. In DNA, the CDR3 is TGTGCCAGCAGTTGGGGAGGGGGCAACTACGAGCAGTACTTC. Translating it yields CASSWGGGNYEQYF.